The 17 T cell receptor beta chains in this list originate from one sample, sequenced in a study of T cells in Graves' hyperthyroidism and ophthalmopathy. RNA transcripts gave rise to amplified TCR beta CDR3 regions. Initially, a first-round RT-PCR of the TCR CDR3 employed the HTBI primer set. Using its own MiXCR run on the multiplex PCR reads, TCRdb lists one record per CDR3 protein. The table lists a few hundred thousand distinct CDR3 sequences, 20% to 25% of them singletons. The specimen sequenced was blood. These receptors all come from a man aged 25 to 40 with Graves' ophthalmopathy.

The chain links TRBV28 to TRBJ2-7; D is uncertain. There are 13 residues in the CDR3. Deletions cut 10 bases from V and 5 bases from J, with 18 bases between. Germline V gene data show CDR1 as MDHEN and CDR2 as SYDVKM. The CDR3 is CAISAGLWDEQYF. The DNA of the CDR3 is TGTGCCATCAGCGCCGGTTTGTGGGACGAGCAGTACTTC. Complete variable domain (other parts from reference TRBV28 and TRBJ2-7): DVKVTQSSRYLVKRTGEKVFLECVQDMDHENMFWYRQDPGLGLRLIYFSYDVKMKEKGDIPEGYSVSREKKERFSLILESASTNQTSMYLCAISAGLWDEQYFGPGTRLTVT.

This clonotype has just a few counts. CDR3 region: CATSRDKGGYGYTF. For the CDR3, the DNA is TGTGCCACCAGCAGAGATAAGGGCGGGTATGGCTACACCTTC. The gene calls are TRBV15 and TRBJ1-2; no clear D. This CDR3 is built from 14 residues. Germline values: CDR1 LNHNV, CDR2 YYDKDF (reference sequence). Trimming removed 0 bases at V and 5 bases at J, with 10 bases between.

This clonotype was observed once. Because it lacks the conserved phenylalanine or tryptophan at the end, this CDR3 is likely a read error. V gene TRBV29-1 combines with J gene TRBJ2-1; TRBD1 aligns across 9 bases. The length of the CDR3 is 16 residues. The V gene's germline CDR1 is SQVTM and CDR2 ANQGSEA. V lost 1 base to trimming and J lost 4 bases; unmatched junction nucleotides: 8. CDR3 nucleotides: TGCAGCGTTGAAGGACAGGGGGGGACCGTTTACAATGAGCAGTTCCTC. Amino acid sequence: CSVEGQGGTVYNEQFL.

This clonotype showed up many times. The CDR3 sequence is CASSFLSGSYNEQFF. The CDR3 bases are TGCGCCAGCAGCTTCCTTAGCGGATCCTACAATGAGCAGTTCTTC. The rearrangement uses TRBV5-1 and TRBJ2-1; perhaps TRBD2 as D (6 bases). The germline V gene encodes CDR1 SGHRS and CDR2 YFSETQ. The CDR3 covers 15 residues. Trimming stripped 2 bases from V and 1 base from J, with 10 bases between.

This clonotype was observed many times. The chain carries TRBV3-1 and TRBJ1-2; D not certain. V was cut by 3 bases and J by 7 bases, with 15 bases left in between. The CDR3 covers 14 residues. The germline gives CDR1 LGHDT, CDR2 YNNKEL (reference sequence). DNA for the CDR3: TGTGCCAGCAGCCACAGAGGCTTTCCGGTTGGCTACACCTTC. Translation gives CASSHRGFPVGYTF. The complete variable domain, with remaining parts taken from reference TRBV3-1 and TRBJ1-2, reads DTAVSQTPKYLVTQMGNDKSIKCEQNLGHDTMYWYKQDSKKFLKIMFSYNNKELIINETVPNRFSPKSPDKAHLNLHINSLELGDSAVYFCASSHRGFPVGYTFGSGTRLTVV.

The chain has TRBV6-1 and TRBJ2-2; D is unclear. Trimming pared 7 bases from V and 2 bases from J, leaving 17 bases between. CDR1 is MNHNS, CDR2 SASEGT, per germline. The CDR3 extends over 16 amino acids. Written as DNA, the CDR3 is TGTGCCAGCAATGAGGTTCGGCAGCCAAACACCGGGGAGCTGTTTTTT. As protein: CASNEVRQPNTGELFF.

This clonotype has just a few counts. This rearrangement joins TRBV5-1 to TRBJ2-5, with D possibly matching TRBD2 (6 bases). Germline lookup yields CDR1 SGHRS and CDR2 YFSETQ. Between the trimmed V and J ends, which lost 3 bases and 4 bases, there was a span of 16 bases. CDR3 length: 15 amino acids. The CDR3 loop reads CASSSSSTRGETQYF. The CDR3 region has the DNA TGCGCCAGCAGCTCGTCAAGTACGCGGGGAGAGACCCAGTACTTC. Based on the CDR3 plus reference TRBV5-1 and TRBJ2-5, the full variable domain is KAGVTQTPRYLIKTRGQQVTLSCSPISGHRSVSWYQQTPGQGLQFLFEYFSETQRNKGNFPGRFSGRQFSNSRSEMNVSTLELGDSALYLCASSSSSTRGETQYFGPGTRLLVL.

This clonotype was picked up a small number of times. The chain recombines TRBV12-3 or TRBV12-4 with TRBJ2-2; the D gene is possibly TRBD1 (6 bases). This CDR3 spans 17 amino acids. V was cut by 3 bases and J by 5 bases, with 19 bases left in between. CDR3 amino acids: CASSFNVQGSWTGELFF. Written as DNA, the CDR3 is TGTGCCAGCAGTTTCAACGTACAGGGTTCGTGGACCGGGGAGCTGTTTTTT.

This chain's CDR3 is CASSYSGGGEAFF. The DNA of the CDR3 is TGTGCCAGCAGTTACTCAGGGGGCGGTGAAGCTTTCTTT. This sequence joins TRBV6-2 or TRBV6-3 and TRBJ1-1; 7 nucleotides agree with TRBD1. J was trimmed by 7 bases and V by 0 bases; bases with no gene match: 2. Germline V CDR1 and CDR2: MNHEY, SVGEGT. The CDR3 sequence is 13 residues long.

A remark on this clonotype: This CDR3 is missing its conserved last phenylalanine or tryptophan, likely due to a read error. The CDR3 DNA is TGTGCCAGCAGTTTGAGGACAGGGGTGTCACCCCTCCACCTT. Translating gives CASSLRTGVSPLHL. The gene calls are TRBV28 and TRBJ1-6; 9 bases match TRBD1. The ends lost 3 bases at V and 10 bases at J; junction bases unmatched: 4. This CDR3 is 14 amino acids long. Germline V lookup: CDR1 MDHEN, CDR2 SYDVKM.

This clonotype was picked up a small number of times. The gene calls are TRBV27 and TRBJ2-2; TRBD2 aligns across 14 bases. This CDR3 contains 17 residues. With 4 bases clipped from V and 1 base from J, the junction kept 2 bases outside the gene matches. CDR1 and CDR2 (germline): MNHEY, SMNVEV (reference sequence). The CDR3 sequence is CASSYGLAGGNTGELFF. The CDR3 DNA is TGTGCCAGCAGTTACGGACTAGCGGGAGGGAACACCGGGGAGCTGTTTTTT.

This clonotype was picked up many times. This chain links TRBV3-1 with TRBJ1-1; D is unclear. V was cut by 1 base and J by 2 bases, with 5 bases left in between. The CDR3 consists of 13 residues. Germline V lookup: CDR1 LGHDT, CDR2 YNNKEL (reference sequence). Here the CDR3 reads CASSQAGNTEAFF. CDR3 sequence (DNA): TGTGCCAGCAGCCAAGCTGGTAACACTGAAGCTTTCTTT.

There are many counts of this clonotype. The DNA for the CDR3 is TGTGCCAGCAGCTTCGGGACAGGGGGCACTGAAGCTTTCTTT. Translated, it gives CASSFGTGGTEAFF. The chain uses TRBV3-1 and TRBJ1-1; TRBD1 matches 11 bases. The CDR3 runs to 14 residues. V gave up 5 bases and J gave up 4 bases; unmatched junction bases: 3. From germline, CDR1 is LGHDT and CDR2 YNNKEL (reference sequence).

This clonotype has a handful of counts. J is TRBJ2-1 and V is TRBV29-1; TRBD2 matches 10 bases. CDR1 and CDR2 (germline): SQVTM, ANQGSEA. CDR3 length equals 14 residues. V trimming: 6 bases; J trimming: 7 bases; junction bases outside the gene matches: 9. The CDR3: CSVASGSLKNEQFF. CDR3 DNA sequence: TGCAGCGTCGCTAGCGGGAGTCTTAAGAATGAGCAGTTCTTC.

This clonotype was seen only once. One base away lies a much larger clone, so this may be a sequencing read error. The rearrangement links TRBV9 to TRBJ2-1; 9 bases fit TRBD2. CDR3 length: 16 residues. The germline V gene encodes CDR1 SGDLS and CDR2 YYNGEE. In nucleotides, the CDR3 is TGTGCCAGCGGCGTAGGGACTAGCTCGGGTCATAATGAGCAGTTCTTC. This codes for CASGVGTSSGHNEQFF. Drawing the rest from reference TRBV9 and TRBJ2-1, the complete variable domain is DSGVTQTPKHLITATGQRVTLRCSPRSGDLSVYWYQQSLDQGLQFLIQYYNGEERAKGNILERFSAQQFPDLHSELNLSSLELGDSALYFCASGVGTSSGHNEQFFGPGTRLTVL.

The J gene is TRBJ2-2, the V gene TRBV11-3; 14 bases agree with TRBD2. Germline CDR1 reads SGHNT; CDR2 reads YENEEA. V shed 4 bases, J shed 5 bases, and the junction held 3 bases outside the gene matches. The CDR3 consists of 16 residues. CDR3 nucleotide sequence: TGTGCCAGCAGCTACGGACTAGCGGGAGGAACCGGGGAGCTGTTTTTT. This gives the protein CASSYGLAGGTGELFF.

This clonotype was observed many times. The V and J genes are TRBV6-2 or TRBV6-3 and TRBJ2-3; 10 bases fit TRBD2. CDR1 and CDR2 from the germline V gene are MNHEY and SVGEGT. The CDR3 loop spans 15 amino acids. V lost 6 bases and J lost 4; bases outside the gene matches: 7. The CDR3 reads CASSKKREGPDTQYF. The CDR3, as DNA: TGTGCCAGCAGCAAAAAGCGGGAGGGCCCAGATACGCAGTATTTT.